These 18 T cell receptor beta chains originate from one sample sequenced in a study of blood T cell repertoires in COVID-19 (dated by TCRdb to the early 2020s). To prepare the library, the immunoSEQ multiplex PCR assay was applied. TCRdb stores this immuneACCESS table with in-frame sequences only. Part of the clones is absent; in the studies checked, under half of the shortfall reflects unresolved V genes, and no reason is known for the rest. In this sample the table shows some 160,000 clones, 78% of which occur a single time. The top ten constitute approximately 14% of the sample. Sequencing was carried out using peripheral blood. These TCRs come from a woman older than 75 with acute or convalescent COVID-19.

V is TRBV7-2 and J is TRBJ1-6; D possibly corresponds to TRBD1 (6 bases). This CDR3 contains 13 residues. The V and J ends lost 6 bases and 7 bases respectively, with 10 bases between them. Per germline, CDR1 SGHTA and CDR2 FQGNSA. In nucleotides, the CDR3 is TGTGCCAGCAGGGGCAGGGGAAATTCACCCCTCCACTTT. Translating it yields CASRGRGNSPLHF. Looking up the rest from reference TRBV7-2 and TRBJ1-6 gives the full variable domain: GAGVSQSPSNKVTEKGKDVELRCDPISGHTALYWYRQSLGQGLEFLIYFQGNSAPDKSGLPSDRFSAERTGGSVSTLTIQRTQQEDSAVYLCASRGRGNSPLHFGNGTRLTVT.

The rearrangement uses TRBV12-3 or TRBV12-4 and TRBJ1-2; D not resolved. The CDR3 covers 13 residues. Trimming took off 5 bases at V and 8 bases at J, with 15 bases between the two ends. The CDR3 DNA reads TGTGCCAGCAGTCCCGGCCAGACGGGGGGCTACACCTTC. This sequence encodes CASSPGQTGGYTF.

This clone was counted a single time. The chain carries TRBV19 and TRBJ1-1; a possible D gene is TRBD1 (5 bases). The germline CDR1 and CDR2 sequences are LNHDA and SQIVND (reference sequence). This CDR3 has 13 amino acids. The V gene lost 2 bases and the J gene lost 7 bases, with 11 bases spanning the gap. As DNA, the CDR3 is TGTGCCAGTAGTATACGGGGGAATAGTGAAGCTTTCTTT. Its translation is CASSIRGNSEAFF. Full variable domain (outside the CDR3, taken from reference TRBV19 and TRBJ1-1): DGGITQSPKYLFRKEGQNVTLSCEQNLNHDAMYWYRQDPGQGLRLIYYSQIVNDFQKGDIAEGYSVSREKKESFPLTVTSAQKNPTAFYLCASSIRGNSEAFFGQGTRLTVV.

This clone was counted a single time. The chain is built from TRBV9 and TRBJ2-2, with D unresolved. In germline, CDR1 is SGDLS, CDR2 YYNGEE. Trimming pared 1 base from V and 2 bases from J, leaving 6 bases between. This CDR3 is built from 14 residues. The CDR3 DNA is TGTGCCAGCAGCGTAAGCATAAACACCGGGGAGCTGTTTTTT. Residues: CASSVSINTGELFF.

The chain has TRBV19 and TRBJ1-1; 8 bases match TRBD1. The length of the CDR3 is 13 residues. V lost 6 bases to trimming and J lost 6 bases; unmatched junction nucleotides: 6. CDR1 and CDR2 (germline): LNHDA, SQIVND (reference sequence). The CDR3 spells CASRQGDGAEAFF. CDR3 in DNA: TGTGCCAGTAGACAGGGGGATGGAGCTGAAGCTTTCTTT.

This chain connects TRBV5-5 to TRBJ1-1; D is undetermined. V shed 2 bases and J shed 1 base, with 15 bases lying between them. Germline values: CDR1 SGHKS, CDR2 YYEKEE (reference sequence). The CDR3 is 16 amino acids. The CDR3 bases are TGTGCCAGCAGCTTTTCCCTTGGGCCACCGAACACTGAAGCTTTCTTT. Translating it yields CASSFSLGPPNTEAFF.

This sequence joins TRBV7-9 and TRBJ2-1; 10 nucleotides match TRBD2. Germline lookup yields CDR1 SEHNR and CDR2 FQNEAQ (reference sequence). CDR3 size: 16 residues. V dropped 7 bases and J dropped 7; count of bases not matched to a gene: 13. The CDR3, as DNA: TGTGCCAGCACCGAGGCGGGTAGCGGGAGGATTAATGAGCAGTTCTTC. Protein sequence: CASTEAGSGRINEQFF.

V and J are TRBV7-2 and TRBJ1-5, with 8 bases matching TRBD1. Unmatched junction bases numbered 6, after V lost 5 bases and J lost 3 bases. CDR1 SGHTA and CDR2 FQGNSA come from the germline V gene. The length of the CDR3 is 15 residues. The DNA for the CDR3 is TGTGCCAGCAGCCCCGGACAGGGCCTCAATCAGCCCCAGCATTTT. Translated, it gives CASSPGQGLNQPQHF.

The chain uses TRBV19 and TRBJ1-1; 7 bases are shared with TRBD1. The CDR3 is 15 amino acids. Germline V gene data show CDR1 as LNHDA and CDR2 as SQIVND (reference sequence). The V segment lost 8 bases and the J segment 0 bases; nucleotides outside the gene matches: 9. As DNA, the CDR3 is TGTGCCAGTCTAAGGAGGACAGGTTTGAACACTGAAGCTTTCTTT. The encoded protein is CASLRRTGLNTEAFF.

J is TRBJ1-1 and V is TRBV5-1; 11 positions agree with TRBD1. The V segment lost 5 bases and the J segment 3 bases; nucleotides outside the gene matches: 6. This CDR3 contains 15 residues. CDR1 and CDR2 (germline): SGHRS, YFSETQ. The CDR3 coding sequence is TGCGCCAGCAGACCAGGGACAGGGGGATACACTGAAGCTTTCTTT. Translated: CASRPGTGGYTEAFF.

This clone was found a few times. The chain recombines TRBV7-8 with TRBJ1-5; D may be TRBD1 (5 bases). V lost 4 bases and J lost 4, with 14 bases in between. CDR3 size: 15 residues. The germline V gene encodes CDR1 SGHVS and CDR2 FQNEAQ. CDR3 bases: TGTGCCAGCAGCTCCAGGTGGGGGGGAAATCAGCCCCAGCATTTT. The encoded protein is CASSSRWGGNQPQHF.

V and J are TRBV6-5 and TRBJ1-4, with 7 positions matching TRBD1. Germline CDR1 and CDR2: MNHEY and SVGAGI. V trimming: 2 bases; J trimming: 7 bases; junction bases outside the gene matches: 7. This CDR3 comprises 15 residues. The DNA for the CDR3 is TGTGCCAGCAGTTACGTTCAGGGGGTGCCTGAAAAACTGTTTTTT. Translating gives CASSYVQGVPEKLFF.

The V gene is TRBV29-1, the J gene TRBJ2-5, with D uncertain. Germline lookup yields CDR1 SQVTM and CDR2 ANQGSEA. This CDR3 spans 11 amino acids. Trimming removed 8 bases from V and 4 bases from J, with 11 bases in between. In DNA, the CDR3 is TGCAGCATGACCAGGTCAGAGACCCAGTACTTC. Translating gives CSMTRSETQYF.

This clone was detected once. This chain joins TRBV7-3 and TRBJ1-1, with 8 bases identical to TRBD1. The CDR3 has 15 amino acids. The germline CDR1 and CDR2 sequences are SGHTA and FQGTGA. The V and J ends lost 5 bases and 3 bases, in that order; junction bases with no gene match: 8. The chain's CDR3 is CASSPQSTGDTEAFF. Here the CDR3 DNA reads TGTGCCAGCAGCCCCCAATCGACAGGGGACACTGAAGCTTTCTTT.

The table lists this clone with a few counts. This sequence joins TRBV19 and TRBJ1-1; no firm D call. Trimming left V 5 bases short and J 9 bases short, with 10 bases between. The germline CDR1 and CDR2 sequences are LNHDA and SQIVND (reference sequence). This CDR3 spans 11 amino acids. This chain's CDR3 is CASSPGWKAFF. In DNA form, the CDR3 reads TGTGCCAGTAGTCCGGGGTGGAAAGCTTTCTTT.

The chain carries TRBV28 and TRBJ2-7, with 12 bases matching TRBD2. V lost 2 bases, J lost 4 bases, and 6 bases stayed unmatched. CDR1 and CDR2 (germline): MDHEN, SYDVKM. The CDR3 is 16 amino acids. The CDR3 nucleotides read TGTGCCAGCAGTTTACCTCTAGCGGGAGGGCGGTACGAGCAGTACTTC. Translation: CASSLPLAGGRYEQYF.

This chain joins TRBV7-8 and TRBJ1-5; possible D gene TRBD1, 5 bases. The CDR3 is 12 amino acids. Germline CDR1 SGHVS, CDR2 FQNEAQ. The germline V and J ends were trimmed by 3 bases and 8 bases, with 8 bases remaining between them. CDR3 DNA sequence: TGTGCCAGCAGCTTTATAGGGGAGCCCCAGCATTTT. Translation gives CASSFIGEPQHF.

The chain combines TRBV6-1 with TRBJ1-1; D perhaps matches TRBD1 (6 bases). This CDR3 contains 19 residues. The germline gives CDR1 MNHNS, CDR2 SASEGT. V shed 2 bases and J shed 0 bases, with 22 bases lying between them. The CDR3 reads CASSESESRGFSMNTEAFF. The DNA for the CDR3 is TGTGCCAGCAGTGAAAGTGAGAGCAGGGGATTTTCCATGAACACTGAAGCTTTCTTT.